These 19 T cell receptor beta chains came from one sample sequenced in a study of blood T cell repertoires in COVID-19. Some clones are missing from TCRdb's copy, which holds only in-frame ones; the method was immunoSEQ multiplex PCR. The sample has about 24,000 clones; approximately 91% are singletons. Sequencing used peripheral blood. Receptors originate from a man between 65 and 85 years old with COVID-19, enrolled during active disease.

This rearrangement joins TRBV3-1 (or the pseudogene TRBV3-2) to TRBJ1-2, with D perhaps matching TRBD1 (6 bases). The CDR3 extends over 13 amino acids. Trimming took 7 bases from V and 4 from J, leaving 13 bases between them. Looked up from germline, CDR1 is LGHDT and CDR2 is YNNKEL (reference sequence). DNA of the CDR3: TGTGCCAGCACCCGGACAGCAGGCTATGGCTACACCTTC. Its protein product is CASTRTAGYGYTF.

The CDR3 region is CATSGTSDTDTQYF. The CDR3 coding sequence is TGTGCCACCTCAGGGACTAGCGACACAGATACGCAGTATTTT. J is TRBJ2-3 and V is TRBV7-9, with 10 bases matching TRBD2. Unmatched junction bases numbered 6, after V lost 10 bases and J lost 2 bases. The CDR3 is made up of 14 amino acids. Germline V gene data show CDR1 as SEHNR and CDR2 as FQNEAQ (reference sequence).

The chain couples TRBV7-8 to TRBJ2-1, with 7 bases matching TRBD2. With 5 bases clipped from V and 12 bases from J, the junction kept 13 bases outside the gene matches. Germline loops: CDR1 SGHVS, CDR2 FQNEAQ. The CDR3 contains 14 residues. This chain's CDR3 is CASSPGGLVMGQFF. As DNA, the CDR3 is TGTGCCAGCAGCCCGGGAGGACTAGTCATGGGGCAGTTCTTC.

The chain is built from TRBV5-1 and TRBJ2-1; TRBD2 agrees at 9 bases. The CDR3 extends over 16 amino acids. The V segment lost 3 bases and the J segment 5 bases; nucleotides outside the gene matches: 9. Per the germline V gene, CDR1 is SGHRS and CDR2 is YFSETQ. The CDR3 bases are TGCGCCAGCAGCTCGGCCACCGGGACTAGCAACAATGAGCAGTTCTTC. Translation: CASSSATGTSNNEQFF.

This clone was observed once. The chain has TRBV7-9 and TRBJ2-1, with 9 bases lining up with TRBD2. This CDR3 has 13 residues. The germline CDR1 and CDR2 sequences are SEHNR and FQNEAQ (reference sequence). The trim removed 6 bases at V and 8 bases at J, leaving 5 bases unmatched. The CDR3 loop reads CASRSGTSYEQFF. As DNA, the CDR3 is TGTGCCAGCAGATCCGGGACTAGCTATGAGCAGTTCTTC. The variable domain in full, completed from reference TRBV7-9 and TRBJ2-1, reads DTGVSQNPRHKITKRGQNVTFRCDPISEHNRLYWYRQTLGQGPEFLTYFQNEAQLEKSRLLSDRFSAERPKGSFSTLEIQRTEQGDSAMYLCASRSGTSYEQFFGPGTRLTVL.

This chain links TRBV5-8 with TRBJ2-2, with 9 bases fitting TRBD2. With 6 bases clipped from V and 0 bases from J, the junction kept 6 bases outside the gene matches. The germline V gene has CDR1 SGHTS and CDR2 YDEGEE. CDR3 length: 16 amino acids. The CDR3 protein is CASTLAGVSNTGELFF. The CDR3 nucleotides are TGTGCCAGCACCTTAGCGGGAGTCTCGAACACCGGGGAGCTGTTTTTT.

The gene calls are TRBV12-5 and TRBJ2-1, with 10 bases aligning to TRBD2. Looked up from germline, CDR1 is LGHNT and CDR2 is FRNRAP. This CDR3 region has 19 residues. V lost 0 bases to trimming and J lost 6 bases; unmatched junction nucleotides: 14. The CDR3 protein is CASGLVAVASGRRVNEQFF. CDR3 DNA: TGTGCTAGTGGTTTGGTAGCAGTAGCTAGCGGGAGAAGAGTCAATGAGCAGTTCTTC. Filled out from reference TRBV12-5 and TRBJ2-1, the complete variable domain reads DARVTQTPRHKVTEMGQEVTMRCQPILGHNTVFWYRQTMMQGLELLAYFRNRAPLDDSGMPKDRFSAEMPDATLATLKIQPSEPRDSAVYFCASGLVAVASGRRVNEQFFGPGTRLTVL.

The CDR3 sequence: CASRTGRYEQYF. The CDR3 DNA reads as TGTGCCAGCAGGACAGGGAGGTACGAGCAGTACTTC. The chain has TRBV2 and TRBJ2-7; tentative D call: TRBD1 (7 bases). This CDR3 is 12 amino acids long. V lost 6 bases, J lost 4 bases, and 10 bases lay in between. Germline values: CDR1 SNHLY, CDR2 FYNNEI.

The rearrangement joins TRBV27 to TRBJ2-5, with TRBD1 identical over 8 bases. This CDR3 has 16 residues. Trimming removed 4 bases from V and 2 bases from J; junction bases left unmatched: 9. Germline V lookup: CDR1 MNHEY, CDR2 SMNVEV (reference sequence). The CDR3 here is CASSSRGLGNQETQYF. The CDR3 DNA reads as TGTGCCAGCAGTTCCAGGGGGCTGGGGAATCAAGAGACCCAGTACTTC.

This clone has only one observation. The rearrangement uses TRBV4-1 and TRBJ2-5; TRBD2 agrees at 11 bases. The CDR3 loop spans 17 amino acids. V gave up 2 bases and J gave up 1 base; unmatched junction bases: 6. Germline V gene lookup returns CDR1 MGHRA and CDR2 YSYEKL. CDR3 protein: CASSQLMTSGVQETQYF. The CDR3 DNA reads as TGCGCCAGCAGCCAACTGATGACTAGCGGGGTCCAAGAGACCCAGTACTTC.

The chain is built from TRBV18 and TRBJ2-5; 14 bases map to TRBD2. V dropped 1 base and J dropped 1; count of bases not matched to a gene: 8. This CDR3 is built from 19 residues. CDR1 is KGHSH and CDR2 is LQKENI in the germline V gene. The CDR3 loop reads CASSPLGTSGGPSQETQYF. CDR3 nucleotides: TGTGCCAGCTCACCACTTGGGACTAGCGGGGGCCCAAGCCAAGAGACCCAGTACTTC.

With regard to this clone: Other DNA sequences within the sample encode an identical CDR3. The chain carries TRBV7-9 and TRBJ1-1, with D uncertain. V lost 2 bases, J lost 3 bases, and 7 bases lay in between. In germline, CDR1 is SEHNR, CDR2 FQNEAQ (reference sequence). The CDR3 totals 13 residues. The CDR3 coding sequence is TGTGCCAGCAGCTTAACGGGTGACACTGAAGCTTTCTTT. Residues: CASSLTGDTEAFF. The full variable domain, rest sourced from reference TRBV7-9 and TRBJ1-1, is DTGVSQNPRHKITKRGQNVTFRCDPISEHNRLYWYRQTLGQGPEFLTYFQNEAQLEKSRLLSDRFSAERPKGSFSTLEIQRTEQGDSAMYLCASSLTGDTEAFFGQGTRLTVV.

The chain has TRBV19 and TRBJ1-6; TRBD1 is a possible D gene (6 bases). This CDR3 is 13 amino acids long. Deletions cut 9 bases from V and 2 bases from J, with 8 bases between. Per the germline V gene, CDR1 is LNHDA and CDR2 is SQIVND (reference sequence). DNA for the CDR3: TGTGCCAGCCGGGACACCTATAATTCACCCCTCCACTTT. This codes for CASRDTYNSPLHF.

V usage is TRBV5-1 and J usage is TRBJ2-2, with 9 bases lining up with TRBD2. The CDR3 has 15 amino acids. Germline V gene lookup returns CDR1 SGHRS and CDR2 YFSETQ. The junction had 5 bases not matched to a gene; V was cut back by 6 bases and J by 2 bases. The CDR3 DNA sequence: TGCGCCAGCAAAGAACTAGCGGGTAACACCGGGGAGCTGTTTTTT. This translates into CASKELAGNTGELFF.

The chain links TRBV7-9 to TRBJ2-7; D uncertain. The CDR3 consists of 13 residues. Trimming removed 1 base from V and 6 bases from J, with 10 bases in between. Germline V gene sequence: CDR1 SEHNR, CDR2 FQNEAQ (reference sequence). DNA of the CDR3: TGTGCCAGCAGCTTAGGCAGGTCCCCCGAGCAGTACTTC. Amino acids: CASSLGRSPEQYF. Looking up the rest from reference TRBV7-9 and TRBJ2-7 gives the full variable domain: DTGVSQNPRHKITKRGQNVTFRCDPISEHNRLYWYRQTLGQGPEFLTYFQNEAQLEKSRLLSDRFSAERPKGSFSTLEIQRTEQGDSAMYLCASSLGRSPEQYFGPGTRLTVT.

The CDR3 reads CSVEAGGAGELFF. CDR3 nucleotides: TGCAGCGTTGAAGCGGGGGGCGCCGGGGAGCTGTTTTTT. This chain uses TRBV29-1 with TRBJ2-2, with D maybe TRBD2 (7 bases). The CDR3 extends over 13 amino acids. V lost 1 base and J lost 6, with 9 bases in between. The V gene's germline CDR1 is SQVTM and CDR2 ANQGSEA.

The rearrangement uses TRBV4-1 and TRBJ2-7, with a weak D call TRBD2 (5 bases). CDR3 length: 13 residues. Germline values: CDR1 MGHRA, CDR2 YSYEKL. Trimming removed 2 bases at V and 2 bases at J, with 7 bases between. This CDR3 reads CASSQQEAYEQYF. CDR3 nucleotide sequence: TGCGCCAGCAGCCAACAGGAGGCCTACGAGCAGTACTTC.

The gene calls are TRBV2 and TRBJ2-1; 9 positions match TRBD1. The germline V gene encodes CDR1 SNHLY and CDR2 FYNNEI. The CDR3 covers 15 residues. The J segment lost 0 bases and the V segment lost 6 bases, leaving 3 bases of the junction unmatched. The CDR3 nucleotides read TGTGCCAGCAGCCCGACAGGGGGCTCCTACAATGAGCAGTTCTTC. Its translation: CASSPTGGSYNEQFF.

The genes are TRBV6-4 and TRBJ2-3; 12 nucleotides line up with TRBD2. Germline CDR1 is MRHNA and CDR2 is SNTAGT. The V segment lost 4 bases and the J segment 9 bases; nucleotides outside the gene matches: 5. The CDR3 is made up of 14 amino acids. CDR3 sequence: CASSGTSGTLTQYF. The CDR3 DNA sequence: TGTGCCAGCAGTGGGACTAGCGGGACCTTGACGCAGTATTTT.